This T cell receptor beta chain was obtained from a study of identical twins. CDR3 length equals 13 residues. Trimming cost V 5 bases and J 5 bases, with 12 bases left between them. Germline-derived CDR1 and CDR2 are PRHDT and FYEKMQ (reference sequence). Turning to this clonotype: Its antigen remains unidentified.

Template switching supplied a universal primer site; unique molecular identifiers were carried on the cDNA. TCRdb independently ran MiXCR on the 5' RACE reads; one entry per CDR3 protein. The table records fewer than 250,000 distinct CDR3 sequences, 7.5% of them present only once. Overall study findings and caveats: Among monozygotic twins, out-of-frame TCR alpha sharing exceeded what models predicted.

The same sample was also used in a study of yellow fever vaccine responses in identical twins.

The receptor's source is a woman aged 18-29 years in good health. The V call is TRBV13, the J call TRBJ2-5; the D is unclear. What was sequenced was CD8+ T cells sorted from blood. The CDR3 DNA is TGTGCCAGCAGCCCCCCCTCGGGTGAGACCCAGTACTTC. The encoded protein is CASSPPSGETQYF.